The present T cell receptor beta chain was sequenced within a study of blood T cell repertoires in COVID-19. Individuals aged about 18 to 89 years were recruited from 24 US areas. Among Cohort 3 donors, those recovered had two negative PCRs, clearance, or symptom resolution. V dropped 7 bases and J dropped 3; count of bases not matched to a gene: 5. This CDR3 is 13 amino acids long. Germline CDR1 is SQVTM and CDR2 is ANQGSEA. Assay used: immunoSEQ multiplex PCR; TCRdb lists only in-frame clones, some missing. The sample gives about 100,000 clones, 80% to 90% of which show up once; 2% to 3% is in the top ten.

The chain employs TRBV29-1 and TRBJ2-1; TRBD1 matches at 8 bases. Sequencing used PBMCs or T cells enriched from blood (not recorded which). This TCR came from a woman in her 50s who had recovered from COVID-19. The CDR3 spells CSADRGSYNEQFF. The CDR3 DNA follows: TGCAGCGCCGACAGGGGTAGCTACAATGAGCAGTTCTTC.